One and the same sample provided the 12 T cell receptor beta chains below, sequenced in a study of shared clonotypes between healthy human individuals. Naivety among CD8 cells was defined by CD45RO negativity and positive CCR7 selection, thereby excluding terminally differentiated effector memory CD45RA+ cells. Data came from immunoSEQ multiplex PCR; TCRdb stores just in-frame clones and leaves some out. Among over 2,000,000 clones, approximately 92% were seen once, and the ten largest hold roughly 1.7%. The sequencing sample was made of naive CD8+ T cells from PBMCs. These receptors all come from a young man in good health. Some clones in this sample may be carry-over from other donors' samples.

The CDR3, as DNA: TGCGCCAGGCCAAGCAACGAAAGGGGGTGGAGGAACACTGAAGCTTTCTTT. Residues: CARPSNERGWRNTEAFF. The chain joins TRBV10-1 to TRBJ1-1, with D maybe TRBD1 (6 bases). Trimming removed 9 bases from V and 1 base from J, with 24 bases in between. The V gene's germline CDR1 is WNHNN and CDR2 SYGVQD (reference sequence). The CDR3 is 17 residues long.

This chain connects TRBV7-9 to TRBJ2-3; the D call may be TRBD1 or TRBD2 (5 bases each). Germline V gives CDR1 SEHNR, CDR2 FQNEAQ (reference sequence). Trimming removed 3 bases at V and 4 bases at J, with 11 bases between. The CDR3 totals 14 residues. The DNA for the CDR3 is TGTGCCAGCAGCTTTTCTTGGGGACCAGATACGCAGTATTTT. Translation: CASSFSWGPDTQYF.

The CDR3 protein is CASWTSGNNEQFF. In DNA form, the CDR3 reads TGTGCCAGCTGGACTAGCGGGAACAATGAGCAGTTCTTC. The chain uses TRBV27 and TRBJ2-1; 12 bases line up with TRBD2. With V trimmed by 8 bases and J by 5 bases, 1 base remained unmatched. Germline assignment: CDR1 MNHEY and CDR2 SMNVEV (reference sequence). This CDR3 contains 13 residues.

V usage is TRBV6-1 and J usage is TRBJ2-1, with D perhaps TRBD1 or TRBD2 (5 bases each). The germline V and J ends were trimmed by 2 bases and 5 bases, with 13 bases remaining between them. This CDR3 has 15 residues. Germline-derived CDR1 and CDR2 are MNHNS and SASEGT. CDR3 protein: CASSEIYGTNNEQFF. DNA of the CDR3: TGTGCCAGCAGTGAAATTTACGGGACGAACAATGAGCAGTTCTTC.

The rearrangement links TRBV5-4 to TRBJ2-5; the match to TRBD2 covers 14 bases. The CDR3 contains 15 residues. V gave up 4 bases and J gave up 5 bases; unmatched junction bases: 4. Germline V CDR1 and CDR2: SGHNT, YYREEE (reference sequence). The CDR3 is CASSPRTSGRETQYF. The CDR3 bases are TGTGCCAGCAGCCCACGGACTAGCGGGAGGGAGACCCAGTACTTC.

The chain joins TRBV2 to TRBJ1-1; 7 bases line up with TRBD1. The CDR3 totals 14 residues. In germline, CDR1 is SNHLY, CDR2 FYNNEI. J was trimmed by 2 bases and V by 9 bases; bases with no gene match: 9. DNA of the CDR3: TGTGCCAGTATAGCCGGGACAGACAACACTGAAGCTTTCTTT. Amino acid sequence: CASIAGTDNTEAFF.

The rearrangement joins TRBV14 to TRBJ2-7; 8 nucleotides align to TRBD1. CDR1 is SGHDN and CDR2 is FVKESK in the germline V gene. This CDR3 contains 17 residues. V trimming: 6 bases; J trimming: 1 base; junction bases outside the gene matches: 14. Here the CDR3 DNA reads TGTGCCAGCAGTGTCACAGACAGGGGCGTTATTTCCTACGAGCAGTACTTC. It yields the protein CASSVTDRGVISYEQYF.

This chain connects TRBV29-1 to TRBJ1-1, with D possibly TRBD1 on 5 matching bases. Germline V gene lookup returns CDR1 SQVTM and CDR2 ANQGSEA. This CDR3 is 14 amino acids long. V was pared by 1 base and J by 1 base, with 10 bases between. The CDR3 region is CSVEVGGRNTEAFF. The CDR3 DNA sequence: TGCAGCGTTGAAGTGGGGGGAAGGAACACTGAAGCTTTCTTT.

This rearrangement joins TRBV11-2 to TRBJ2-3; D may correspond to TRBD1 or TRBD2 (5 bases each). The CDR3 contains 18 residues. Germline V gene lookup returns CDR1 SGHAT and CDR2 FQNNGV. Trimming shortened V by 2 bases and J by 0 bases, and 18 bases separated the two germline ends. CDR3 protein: CASSLYGALGRSTDTQYF. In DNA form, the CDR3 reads TGTGCCAGCAGCTTATACGGAGCATTGGGACGGAGCACAGATACGCAGTATTTT.

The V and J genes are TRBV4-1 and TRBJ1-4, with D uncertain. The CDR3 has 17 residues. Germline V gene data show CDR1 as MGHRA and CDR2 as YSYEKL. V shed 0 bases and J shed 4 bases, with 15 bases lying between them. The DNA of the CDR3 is TGCGCCAGCAGCCAAGATTCCGCATACGGCTTTAATGAAAAACTGTTTTTT. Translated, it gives CASSQDSAYGFNEKLFF.

CDR3 coding DNA: TGTGCCAGCAGCGAAACACCGGGACTAGCGGGAGGGCTTACCGGGGAGCTGTTTTTT. This codes for CASSETPGLAGGLTGELFF. The chain is built from TRBV4-2 and TRBJ2-2, with 16 bases aligning to TRBD2. With V trimmed by 5 bases and J by 5 bases, 11 bases remained unmatched. In germline, CDR1 is LGHNA, CDR2 YNFKEQ. The CDR3 runs to 19 residues.

CDR3 sequence (DNA): TGTGCCAGTTATGGGGCGGCTGAAGCTTTCTTT. This gives the protein CASYGAAEAFF. The chain recombines TRBV7-9 with TRBJ1-1; TRBD1 is a possible D gene (5 bases). CDR1 SEHNR and CDR2 FQNEAQ come from the germline V gene (reference sequence). This CDR3 contains 11 residues. Between the trimmed V and J ends, which lost 9 bases and 6 bases, there was a span of 11 bases.